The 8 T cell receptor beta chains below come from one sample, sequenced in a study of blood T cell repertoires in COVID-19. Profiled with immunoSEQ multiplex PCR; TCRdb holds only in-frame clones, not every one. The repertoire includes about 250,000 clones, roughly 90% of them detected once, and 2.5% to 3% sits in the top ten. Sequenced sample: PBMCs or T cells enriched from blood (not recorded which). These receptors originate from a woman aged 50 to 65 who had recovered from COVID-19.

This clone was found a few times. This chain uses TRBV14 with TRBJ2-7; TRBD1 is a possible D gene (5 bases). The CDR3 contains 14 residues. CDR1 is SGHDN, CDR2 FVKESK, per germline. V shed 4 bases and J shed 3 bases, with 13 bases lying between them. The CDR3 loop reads CASSLWAGFYEQYF. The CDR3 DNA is TGTGCCAGCAGCCTGTGGGCAGGGTTCTACGAGCAGTACTTC.

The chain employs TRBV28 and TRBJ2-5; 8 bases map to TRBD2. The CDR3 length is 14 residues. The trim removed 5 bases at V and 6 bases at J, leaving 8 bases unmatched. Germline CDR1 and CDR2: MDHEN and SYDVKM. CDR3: CASSPAGVFQTQYF. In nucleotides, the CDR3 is TGTGCCAGCAGTCCAGCGGGAGTTTTTCAGACCCAGTACTTC.

The CDR3 region has the DNA TGTGCCAGCTCACCACCGAGCGGGACAGATACGCAGTATTTT. As protein: CASSPPSGTDTQYF. This chain links TRBV18 with TRBJ2-3; D perhaps matches TRBD2 (6 bases). The CDR3 is 14 amino acids. Germline V gives CDR1 KGHSH, CDR2 LQKENI. Trimming removed 0 bases from V and 3 bases from J, with 7 bases in between.

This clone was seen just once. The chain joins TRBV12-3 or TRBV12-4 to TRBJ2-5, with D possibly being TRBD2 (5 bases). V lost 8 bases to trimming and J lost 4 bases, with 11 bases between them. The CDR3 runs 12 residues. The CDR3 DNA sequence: TGTGCCAGCGGTGCTAGCTTAGAGACCCAGTACTTC. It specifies CASGASLETQYF.

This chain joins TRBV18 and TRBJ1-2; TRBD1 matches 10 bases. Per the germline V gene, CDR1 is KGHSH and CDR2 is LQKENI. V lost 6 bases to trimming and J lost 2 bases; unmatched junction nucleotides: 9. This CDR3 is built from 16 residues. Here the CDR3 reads CASSPTGQGKNYGYTF. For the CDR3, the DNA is TGTGCCAGCTCCCCGACGGGACAGGGGAAAAACTATGGCTACACCTTC.

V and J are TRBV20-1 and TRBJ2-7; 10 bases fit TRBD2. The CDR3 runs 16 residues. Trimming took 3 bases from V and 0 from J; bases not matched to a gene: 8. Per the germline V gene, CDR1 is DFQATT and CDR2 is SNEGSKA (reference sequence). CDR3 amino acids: CSASRLAGDFSYEQYF. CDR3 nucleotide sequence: TGCAGTGCTAGTAGGCTAGCGGGAGATTTCTCCTACGAGCAGTACTTC.

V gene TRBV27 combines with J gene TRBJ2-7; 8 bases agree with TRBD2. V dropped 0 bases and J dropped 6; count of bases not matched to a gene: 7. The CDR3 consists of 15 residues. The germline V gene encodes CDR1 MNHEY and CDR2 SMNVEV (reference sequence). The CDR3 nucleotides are TGTGCCAGCAGTTTATCCGAAGCGGGGGCAGGCGAGCAGTACTTC. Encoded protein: CASSLSEAGAGEQYF.

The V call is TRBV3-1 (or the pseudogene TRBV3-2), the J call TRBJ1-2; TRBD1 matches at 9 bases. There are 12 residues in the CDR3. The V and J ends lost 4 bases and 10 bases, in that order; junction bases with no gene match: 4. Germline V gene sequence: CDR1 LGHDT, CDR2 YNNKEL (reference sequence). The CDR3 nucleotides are TGTGCCAGCAGCCGAACAGGGGGCGCCTACACCTTC. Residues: CASSRTGGAYTF.